This TCR beta chain was profiled in a study of T-cell memory formation after mild COVID-19. Trimming stripped 1 base from V and 4 bases from J, with 11 bases between. The CDR3 is 15 residues long. From germline, CDR1 is DFQATT and CDR2 SNEGSKA (reference sequence). TCRdb reanalysed the 5' RACE reads using MiXCR and keeps one entry per CDR3 protein. The sample has around 400,000 distinct CDR3 sequences, approximately 24% seen once; the top ten hold around 8.1%. Sequencing used PBMCs or a T cell subset sorted from them (not recorded which). V is TRBV20-1 and J is TRBJ2-6; D may match TRBD1 or TRBD2 (5 bases each). The TCR was taken from an adult woman who had mild COVID-19 (a few samples of this study predate the infection). Cell type and time point are not known. CDR3 in amino acids: CSARGWGTGANVLTF. The CDR3 DNA reads TGCAGTGCTAGAGGTTGGGGGACCGGGGCCAACGTCCTGACTTTC.